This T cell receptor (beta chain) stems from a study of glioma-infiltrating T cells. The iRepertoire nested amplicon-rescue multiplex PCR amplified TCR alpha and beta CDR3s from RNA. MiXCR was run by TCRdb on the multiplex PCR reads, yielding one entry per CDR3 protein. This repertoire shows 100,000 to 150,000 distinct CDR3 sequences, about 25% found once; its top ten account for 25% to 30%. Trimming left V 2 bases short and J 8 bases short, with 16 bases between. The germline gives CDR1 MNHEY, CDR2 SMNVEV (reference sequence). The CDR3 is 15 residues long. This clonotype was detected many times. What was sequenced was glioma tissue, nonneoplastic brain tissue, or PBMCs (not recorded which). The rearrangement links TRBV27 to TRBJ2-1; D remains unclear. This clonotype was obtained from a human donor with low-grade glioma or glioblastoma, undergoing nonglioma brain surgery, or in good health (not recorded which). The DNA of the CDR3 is TGTGCCAGCAGTTTAGCTGTAGGCCTTTACGATGAGCAGTTCTTC. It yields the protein CASSLAVGLYDEQFF.